These 32 T cell receptor beta chains were sequenced from one sample in a study of cytomegalovirus exposure and HLA in healthy donors. The primer mix had 60 Vbeta and 13 Jbeta primers. The repertoire was sequenced with immunoSEQ multiplex PCR; TCRdb's copy has only in-frame clones and lacks some. The data include 35,000 to 45,000 clones; the top ten clones carry under 8%. The sample was PBMCs. The receptors here all came from a man aged 25-45 years in good health and CMV-seronegative.

The chain is built from TRBV19 and TRBJ2-5; D not certain. The germline CDR1 and CDR2 sequences are LNHDA and SQIVND (reference sequence). The CDR3 is made up of 15 amino acids. V lost 1 base to trimming and J lost 1 base, with 10 bases between them. CDR3 sequence: CASSIGPGLQETQYF. Here the CDR3 DNA reads TGTGCCAGTAGTATAGGTCCAGGTCTCCAAGAGACCCAGTACTTC.

This chain links TRBV5-1 with TRBJ1-1, with D perhaps matching TRBD1 (5 bases). The V gene's germline CDR1 is SGHRS and CDR2 YFSETQ. This CDR3 is 14 amino acids long. The V and J ends lost 5 bases and 10 bases respectively, with 21 bases between them. The CDR3 DNA reads as TGCGCCAGCAGTAGCGGGACCCCAAGGGAAGGAGCTTTCTTT. Its translation: CASSSGTPREGAFF.

The V call is TRBV19, the J call TRBJ1-5; weak D call: TRBD1 (6 bases). The V and J ends lost 4 bases and 5 bases respectively, with 15 bases between them. The CDR3 is 15 residues long. Germline CDR1 is LNHDA and CDR2 is SQIVND (reference sequence). CDR3 nucleotides: TGTGCCAGTAGTACCGACCGGGGGGCGCATCAGCCCCAGCATTTT. The encoded protein is CASSTDRGAHQPQHF.

The chain joins TRBV27 to TRBJ2-1; 8 positions agree with TRBD2. Germline assignment: CDR1 MNHEY and CDR2 SMNVEV (reference sequence). The CDR3 is 13 amino acids. V was pared by 3 bases and J by 12 bases, with 7 bases of the junction left unmatched. Here the CDR3 DNA reads TGTGCCAGCAGTTTTGGAGCGGGAGATGGGCAGTTCTTC. Its translation: CASSFGAGDGQFF.

The chain uses TRBV15 and TRBJ2-7, with 8 bases identical to TRBD2. The CDR3 is 15 residues long. The trim removed 5 bases at V and 2 bases at J, leaving 8 bases unmatched. Germline CDR1 reads LNHNV; CDR2 reads YYDKDF (reference sequence). DNA for the CDR3: TGTGCCACCAGCGAGGGCCTAGCGGGCGCCTACGAGCAGTACTTC. Its protein is CATSEGLAGAYEQYF.

The chain couples TRBV7-2 to TRBJ2-7; tentative D call: TRBD1 (6 bases). This CDR3 spans 15 amino acids. CDR1 is SGHTA, CDR2 FQGNSA, per germline. Trimming shortened V by 2 bases and J by 2 bases, and 13 bases separated the two germline ends. The CDR3 DNA reads as TGTGCCAGCAGCTTAACAAGACAGGAAACCTACGAGCAGTACTTC. It codes for CASSLTRQETYEQYF.

V is TRBV27 and J is TRBJ2-1; a possible D gene is TRBD1 (7 bases). V was shortened by 6 bases and J by 10 bases, with 10 bases between the two germline ends. Germline CDR1 and CDR2: MNHEY and SMNVEV (reference sequence). This CDR3 contains 11 residues. The CDR3 loop reads CASSPGGEQFF. CDR3 DNA sequence: TGTGCCAGCAGCCCAGGGGGGGAGCAGTTCTTC.

The chain is built from TRBV7-2 and TRBJ1-1; no definite D call. The CDR3 length is 13 residues. Trimming pared 2 bases from V and 4 bases from J, leaving 8 bases between. The germline V gene encodes CDR1 SGHTA and CDR2 FQGNSA. The CDR3 DNA reads TGTGCCAGCAGCTTAAGGAGGGCCACTGAAGCTTTCTTT. Its translation is CASSLRRATEAFF.

The DNA for the CDR3 is TGCGCCAGCAGCTGGGGACAGGGGAACGAGCAGTACTTC. Translated, it gives CASSWGQGNEQYF. The V and J genes are TRBV5-1 and TRBJ2-7, with 10 nucleotides matching TRBD1. The CDR3 is made up of 13 amino acids. The J segment lost 5 bases and the V segment lost 3 bases, leaving 2 bases of the junction unmatched. Looked up from germline, CDR1 is SGHRS and CDR2 is YFSETQ.

The V gene is TRBV30, the J gene TRBJ2-7; D unclear. The CDR3 totals 11 residues. CDR1 GTSNPN and CDR2 SVGIG come from the germline V gene (reference sequence). The V end was cut by 2 bases, the J end by 3 bases, with 5 bases between. In DNA, the CDR3 is TGTGCCTGGAGTACTGACTACGAGCAGTACTTC. Its translation is CAWSTDYEQYF.

The chain carries TRBV6-1 and TRBJ1-1; 9 nucleotides align to TRBD1. V shed 3 bases and J 1 base; nucleotides not matched to a gene: 9. Germline CDR1 reads MNHNS; CDR2 reads SASEGT. The CDR3 runs to 17 residues. In DNA, the CDR3 is TGTGCCAGCAGTGACCGGCGGACAGGGGAGGGGAACACTGAAGCTTTCTTT. It encodes CASSDRRTGEGNTEAFF.

The chain uses TRBV10-2 and TRBJ2-2, with TRBD1 as a possible D gene (6 bases). Germline V lookup: CDR1 WSHSY, CDR2 SAAADI. The V gene lost 6 bases and the J gene lost 0 bases, with 8 bases spanning the gap. The CDR3 has 14 amino acids. CDR3 amino acids: CASSRTANTGELFF. CDR3 nucleotides: TGCGCCAGCAGCAGGACAGCGAACACCGGGGAGCTGTTTTTT.

V gene TRBV4-1 combines with J gene TRBJ2-1, with D perhaps TRBD1 (5 bases). CDR3 length: 17 amino acids. V was cut by 2 bases and J by 0 bases, with 14 bases left in between. CDR1 MGHRA and CDR2 YSYEKL come from the germline V gene. The chain's CDR3 is CASSQTIRAFSYNEQFF. The CDR3 coding sequence is TGCGCCAGCAGCCAAACAATCAGGGCATTCTCCTACAATGAGCAGTTCTTC.

The rearrangement joins TRBV6-5 to TRBJ1-5, with TRBD1 matching over 9 bases. Germline lookup yields CDR1 MNHEY and CDR2 SVGAGI. V was pared by 2 bases and J by 5 bases, with 4 bases of the junction left unmatched. This CDR3 comprises 15 residues. The CDR3 spells CASSYNRGQDQPQHF. CDR3 bases: TGTGCCAGCAGTTACAACAGGGGGCAGGATCAGCCCCAGCATTTT.

The chain couples TRBV7-9 to TRBJ1-2, with TRBD1 matching over 7 bases. Germline trimming cut 5 bases from V and 3 bases from J; bases unmatched to any gene: 15. Germline CDR1 reads SEHNR; CDR2 reads FQNEAQ (reference sequence). The CDR3 runs 17 residues. This CDR3 is CASSDENWTGLDYGYTF. In nucleotides, the CDR3 is TGTGCCAGCAGCGATGAAAACTGGACAGGACTGGACTATGGCTACACCTTC.

V usage is TRBV19 and J usage is TRBJ1-4; D remains unclear. The V end was cut by 0 bases, the J end by 3 bases, with 11 bases between. Germline loops: CDR1 LNHDA, CDR2 SQIVND (reference sequence). The CDR3 has 16 residues. The CDR3 DNA follows: TGTGCCAGTAGTATAGATGGTCGAGCCCCTAATGAAAAACTGTTTTTT. This sequence encodes CASSIDGRAPNEKLFF.

The chain links TRBV9 to TRBJ2-7; D is possibly TRBD1 (6 bases). V was pared by 3 bases and J by 7 bases, with 11 bases between. The length of the CDR3 is 12 residues. Germline CDR1 is SGDLS and CDR2 is YYNGEE. The CDR3 DNA reads TGTGCCAGCAGCGCGGACAGCACTGAGCAGTACTTC. Its translation: CASSADSTEQYF.

The chain has TRBV6-5 and TRBJ1-1; 7 bases are shared with TRBD1. Looked up from germline, CDR1 is MNHEY and CDR2 is SVGAGI. Unmatched junction bases numbered 8, after V lost 6 bases and J lost 4 bases. CDR3 length: 14 amino acids. The CDR3 sequence is CASSNRGRGTEAFF. DNA of the CDR3: TGTGCCAGCAGCAACAGGGGCCGGGGCACTGAAGCTTTCTTT.

CDR3 in amino acids: CASSPPPRGRAETQYF. In nucleotides, the CDR3 is TGTGCCAGCTCACCACCCCCGCGGGGCAGGGCAGAGACCCAGTACTTC. The chain carries TRBV18 and TRBJ2-5; tentatively, D is TRBD2 (6 bases). The V gene's germline CDR1 is KGHSH and CDR2 LQKENI. The CDR3 sequence is 16 residues long. V was clipped by 0 bases and J by 4 bases, with 15 bases between them.

The rearrangement links TRBV6-1 to TRBJ1-2; D gene unclear. Germline assignment: CDR1 MNHNS and CDR2 SASEGT. CDR3 length: 16 residues. Trimming stripped 3 bases from V and 2 bases from J, with 16 bases between. The CDR3 DNA sequence: TGTGCCAGCAGTGAGGGCTTAGGACGGGAGAACTATGGCTACACCTTC. Protein product: CASSEGLGRENYGYTF.

The chain combines TRBV18 with TRBJ1-5, with TRBD1 as a possible D gene (6 bases). Trimming stripped 2 bases from V and 3 bases from J, with 14 bases between. CDR1 KGHSH and CDR2 LQKENI come from the germline V gene. The CDR3 spans 16 residues. The CDR3 DNA reads TGTGCCAGCTCACCAAGTCGGACAGCCAACAATCAGCCCCAGCATTTT. The encoded protein is CASSPSRTANNQPQHF.

The genes are TRBV2 and TRBJ1-1; weak D call: TRBD1 (5 bases). There are 10 residues in the CDR3. Trimming cost V 7 bases and J 11 bases, with 11 bases left between them. Germline assignment: CDR1 SNHLY and CDR2 FYNNEI. CDR3 sequence: CASTDGGAFF. CDR3 coding DNA: TGTGCCAGCACCGACGGGGGGGCTTTCTTT.

V and J are TRBV15 and TRBJ2-7; D perhaps matches TRBD2 (5 bases). This CDR3 is built from 14 residues. Germline V gene lookup returns CDR1 LNHNV and CDR2 YYDKDF (reference sequence). V shed 0 bases and J shed 3 bases, with 9 bases lying between them. CDR3 coding DNA: TGTGCCACCAGCAGAGAACTAGGATACTACGAGCAGTACTTC. As protein: CATSRELGYYEQYF. The variable domain in full, with the rest retrieved from reference TRBV15 and TRBJ2-7, is DAMVIQNPRYQVTQFGKPVTLSCSQTLNHNVMYWYQQKSSQAPKLLFHYYDKDFNNEADTPDNFQSRRPNTSFCFLDIRSPGLGDTAMYLCATSRELGYYEQYFGPGTRLTVT.

The chain carries TRBV10-3 and TRBJ1-5, with a weak D call TRBD1 (6 bases). Germline V gene lookup returns CDR1 ENHRY and CDR2 SYGVKD. The CDR3 is 16 residues long. The V and J ends lost 4 bases and 4 bases respectively, with 17 bases between them. CDR3 in DNA: TGTGCCATCAGTGCCTCTACCCGGGACATTAATCAGCCCCAGCATTTT. This translates into CAISASTRDINQPQHF.

The rearrangement uses TRBV28 and TRBJ2-5; 7 bases align to TRBD1. The CDR3 contains 12 residues. Germline loops: CDR1 MDHEN, CDR2 SYDVKM. V was pared by 10 bases and J by 5 bases, with 7 bases of the junction left unmatched. CDR3 DNA: TGTGCCACCTTAGACAGGGCCGAGACCCAGTACTTC. It yields the protein CATLDRAETQYF.

J is TRBJ1-1 and V is TRBV6-5, with 10 bases fitting TRBD1. V was clipped by 2 bases and J by 13 bases; unmatched bases: 10. This CDR3 is 14 amino acids long. Germline V gene data show CDR1 as MNHEY and CDR2 as SVGAGI. CDR3 in amino acids: CASSYGRDRGSDFF. CDR3 in DNA: TGTGCCAGCAGTTACGGAAGGGACAGGGGATCGGATTTCTTT.

The chain recombines TRBV29-1 with TRBJ1-1; D is uncertain. Trimming left V 5 bases short and J 3 bases short, with 13 bases between. The CDR3 length is 13 residues. From germline, CDR1 is SQVTM and CDR2 ANQGSEA. CDR3 protein: CSVRYSRDTEAFF. CDR3 bases: TGCAGCGTTCGGTATTCTCGGGACACTGAAGCTTTCTTT. The full variable domain, completed using reference TRBV29-1 and TRBJ1-1, is SAVISQKPSRDICQRGTSLTIQCQVDSQVTMMFWYRQQPGQSLTLIATANQGSEATYESGFVIDKFPISRPNLTFSTLTVSNMSPEDSSIYLCSVRYSRDTEAFFGQGTRLTVV.

This chain uses TRBV4-3 with TRBJ2-7, with 8 bases matching TRBD1. CDR1 and CDR2 from the germline V gene are LGHNA and YSLEER. Losses at the gene ends were 4 bases for V and 5 bases for J; bases not matched to a gene: 7. The CDR3 consists of 14 residues. As DNA, the CDR3 is TGCGCCAGCAGCCGCCAACAGGGGGGCGACGAGCAGTACTTC. Protein product: CASSRQQGGDEQYF.

This chain uses TRBV15 with TRBJ2-2; tentatively, D is TRBD2 (6 bases). Germline CDR1 is LNHNV and CDR2 is YYDKDF (reference sequence). Between the trimmed V and J ends, which lost 0 bases and 1 base, there was a span of 12 bases. The CDR3 runs to 17 residues. CDR3 DNA: TGTGCCACCAGCAGAGATCCTGACGGGGGGAACACCGGGGAGCTGTTTTTT. Protein sequence: CATSRDPDGGNTGELFF.

The chain carries TRBV19 and TRBJ2-3; D might be TRBD1 (5 bases). Trimming removed 4 bases at V and 4 bases at J, with 9 bases between. Germline CDR1 is LNHDA and CDR2 is SQIVND (reference sequence). This CDR3 comprises 13 residues. The CDR3 DNA follows: TGTGCCAGTAGTAGGACGACAGCAGATACGCAGTATTTT. This gives the protein CASSRTTADTQYF.

CDR3 nucleotides: TGCAGCGCTATAAAAACTAGTATTCTAAATGAGCAGTTCTTC. Translated, it gives CSAIKTSILNEQFF. The V gene is TRBV29-1, the J gene TRBJ2-1; D possibly corresponds to TRBD2 (5 bases). This CDR3 spans 14 amino acids. CDR1 and CDR2 from the germline V gene are SQVTM and ANQGSEA. V lost 7 bases and J 7 bases, leaving 20 bases between the germline ends.

The V call is TRBV6-5, the J call TRBJ1-1; the D is unclear. V lost 7 bases, J lost 1 base, and 13 bases lay in between. Germline CDR1 is MNHEY and CDR2 is SVGAGI. The length of the CDR3 is 14 residues. The CDR3 protein is CASTLGSQNTEAFF. The CDR3, as DNA: TGTGCCAGCACCCTCGGGTCCCAGAACACTGAAGCTTTCTTT.